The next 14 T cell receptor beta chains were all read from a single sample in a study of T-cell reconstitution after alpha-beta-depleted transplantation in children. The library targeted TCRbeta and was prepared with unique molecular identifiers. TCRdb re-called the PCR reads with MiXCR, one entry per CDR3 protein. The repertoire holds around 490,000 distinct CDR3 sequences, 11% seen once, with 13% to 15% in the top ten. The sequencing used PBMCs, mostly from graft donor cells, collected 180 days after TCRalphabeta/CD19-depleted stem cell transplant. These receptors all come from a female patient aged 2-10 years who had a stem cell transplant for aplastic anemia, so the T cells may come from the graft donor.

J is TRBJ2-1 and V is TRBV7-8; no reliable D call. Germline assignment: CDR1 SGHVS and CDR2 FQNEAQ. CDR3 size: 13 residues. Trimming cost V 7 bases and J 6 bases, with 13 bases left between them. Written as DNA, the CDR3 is TGTGCCAGCACCATTAATGTGCGCAATGAGCAGTTCTTC. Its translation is CASTINVRNEQFF. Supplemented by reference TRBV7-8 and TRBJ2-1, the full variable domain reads GAGVSQSPRYKVAKRGQDVALRCDPISGHVSLFWYQQALGQGPEFLTYFQNEAQLDKSGLPSDRFFAERPEGSVSTLKIQRTQQEDSAVYLCASTINVRNEQFFGPGTRLTVL.

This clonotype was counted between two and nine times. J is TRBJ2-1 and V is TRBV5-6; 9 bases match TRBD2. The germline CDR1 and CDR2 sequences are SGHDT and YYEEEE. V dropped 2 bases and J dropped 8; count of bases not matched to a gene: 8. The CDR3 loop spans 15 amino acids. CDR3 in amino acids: CASSFWREGVYEQFF. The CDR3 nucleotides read TGTGCCAGCAGCTTCTGGCGGGAGGGAGTGTATGAGCAGTTCTTC.

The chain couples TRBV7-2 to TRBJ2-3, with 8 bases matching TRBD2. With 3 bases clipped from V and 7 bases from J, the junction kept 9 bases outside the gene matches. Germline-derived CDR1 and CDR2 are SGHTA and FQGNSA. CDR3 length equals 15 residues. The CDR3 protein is CASSFRGREVNTQYF. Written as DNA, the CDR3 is TGTGCCAGCAGCTTCCGGGGGCGGGAGGTGAATACGCAGTATTTT. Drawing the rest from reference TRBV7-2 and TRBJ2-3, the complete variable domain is GAGVSQSPSNKVTEKGKDVELRCDPISGHTALYWYRQSLGQGLEFLIYFQGNSAPDKSGLPSDRFSAERTGGSVSTLTIQRTQQEDSAVYLCASSFRGREVNTQYFGPGTRLTVL.

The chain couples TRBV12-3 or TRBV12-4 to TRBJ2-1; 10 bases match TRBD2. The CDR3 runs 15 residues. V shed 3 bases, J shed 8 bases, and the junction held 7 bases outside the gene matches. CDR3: CASSFVTSGNHEQFF. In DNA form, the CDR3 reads TGTGCCAGCAGTTTCGTAACTAGCGGGAACCATGAGCAGTTCTTC.

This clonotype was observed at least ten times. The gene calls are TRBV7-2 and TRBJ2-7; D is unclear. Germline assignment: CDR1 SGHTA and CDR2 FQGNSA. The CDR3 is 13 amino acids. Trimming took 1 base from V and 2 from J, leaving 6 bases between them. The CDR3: CASSLGSPYEQYF. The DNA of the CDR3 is TGTGCCAGCAGCTTAGGTAGCCCCTACGAGCAGTACTTC.

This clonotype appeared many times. The CDR3 is CASSLGQFYEQYV. Here the CDR3 DNA reads TGTGCCAGCAGCTTGGGACAGTTCTACGAGCAGTACGTC. V usage is TRBV5-6 and J usage is TRBJ2-7, with a weak D call TRBD1 (5 bases). The CDR3 runs to 13 residues. V lost 0 bases to trimming and J lost 3 bases, with 7 bases between them. Germline V CDR1 and CDR2: SGHDT, YYEEEE.

Here the CDR3 reads CASSSPGGGGSYEQYF. The CDR3 DNA is TGTGCCAGCAGTTCCCCTGGGGGCGGGGGGAGCTACGAGCAGTACTTC. The rearrangement links TRBV28 to TRBJ2-7; 8 bases map to TRBD2. Trimming cost V 4 bases and J 3 bases; bases outside gene matches: 11. This CDR3 is built from 16 residues. Germline V lookup: CDR1 MDHEN, CDR2 SYDVKM. Variable domain in full (rest from reference TRBV28 and TRBJ2-7): DVKVTQSSRYLVKRTGEKVFLECVQDMDHENMFWYRQDPGLGLRLIYFSYDVKMKEKGDIPEGYSVSREKKERFSLILESASTNQTSMYLCASSSPGGGGSYEQYFGPGTRLTVT.

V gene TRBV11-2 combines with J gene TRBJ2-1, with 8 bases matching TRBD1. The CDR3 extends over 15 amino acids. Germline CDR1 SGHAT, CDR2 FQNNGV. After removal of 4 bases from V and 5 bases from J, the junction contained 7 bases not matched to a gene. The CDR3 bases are TGTGCCAGCAGCTCAACCGGGACAGGAAACAATGAGCAGTTCTTC. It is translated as CASSSTGTGNNEQFF.

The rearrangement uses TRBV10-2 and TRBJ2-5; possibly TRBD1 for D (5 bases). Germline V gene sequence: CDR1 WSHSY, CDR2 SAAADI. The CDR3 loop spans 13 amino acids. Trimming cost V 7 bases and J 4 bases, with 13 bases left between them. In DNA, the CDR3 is TGCGCCAGCACTGTCCAGGGCCGAGAGACCCAGTACTTC. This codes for CASTVQGRETQYF.

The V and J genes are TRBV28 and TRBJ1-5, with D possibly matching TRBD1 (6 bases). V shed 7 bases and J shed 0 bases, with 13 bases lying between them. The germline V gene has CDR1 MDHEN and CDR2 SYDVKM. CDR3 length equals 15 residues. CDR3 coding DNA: TGTGCCAGCAAGCCTGGGGGCGGTAGCAATCAGCCCCAGCATTTT. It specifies CASKPGGGSNQPQHF. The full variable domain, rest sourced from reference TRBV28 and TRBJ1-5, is DVKVTQSSRYLVKRTGEKVFLECVQDMDHENMFWYRQDPGLGLRLIYFSYDVKMKEKGDIPEGYSVSREKKERFSLILESASTNQTSMYLCASKPGGGSNQPQHFGDGTRLSIL.

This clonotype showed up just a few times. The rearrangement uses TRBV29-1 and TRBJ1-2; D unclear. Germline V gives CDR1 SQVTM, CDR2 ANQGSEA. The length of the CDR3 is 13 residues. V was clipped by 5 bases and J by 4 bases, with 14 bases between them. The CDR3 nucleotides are TGCAGCGTTTATAGGCCAGGAGGCTATGGCTACACCTTC. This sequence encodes CSVYRPGGYGYTF.

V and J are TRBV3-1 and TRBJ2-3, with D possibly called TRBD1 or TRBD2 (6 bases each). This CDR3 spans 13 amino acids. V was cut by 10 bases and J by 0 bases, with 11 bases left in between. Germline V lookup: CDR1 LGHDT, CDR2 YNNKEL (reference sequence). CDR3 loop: CATGGPSTDTQYF. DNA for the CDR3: TGTGCCACCGGGGGCCCTAGCACAGATACGCAGTATTTT.

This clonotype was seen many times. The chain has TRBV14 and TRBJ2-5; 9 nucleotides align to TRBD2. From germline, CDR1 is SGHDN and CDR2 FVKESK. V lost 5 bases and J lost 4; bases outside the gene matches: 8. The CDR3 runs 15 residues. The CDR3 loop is CASSARVAGAETQYF. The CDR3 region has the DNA TGTGCCAGCAGCGCCCGGGTAGCGGGAGCAGAGACCCAGTACTTC.

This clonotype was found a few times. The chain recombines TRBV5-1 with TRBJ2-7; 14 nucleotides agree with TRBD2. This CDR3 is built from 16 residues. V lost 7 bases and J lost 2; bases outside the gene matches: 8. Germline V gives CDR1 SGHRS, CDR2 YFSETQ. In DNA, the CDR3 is TGCGCCAGCTCCTTGCAGGGACTAGCGGGAGCCTACGAGCAGTACTTC. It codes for CASSLQGLAGAYEQYF.